This entry lists 2 T cell receptor beta chains sequenced from one sample in a study of control samples from healthy donors and cancer patients. Profiling relied on immunoSEQ multiplex PCR, and the TCRdb table lists in-frame clones only, not all of them. Of around 130,000 clones in the sample, approximately 94% were seen once. Sequences were obtained from PBMCs. The receptors come from a man over 45 with head and neck cancer.

The rearrangement uses TRBV11-3 and TRBJ2-1, with D maybe TRBD2 (6 bases). The germline V and J ends were trimmed by 6 bases and 6 bases, with 15 bases remaining between them. Germline loops: CDR1 SGHNT, CDR2 YENEEA. CDR3 length equals 14 residues. The CDR3 spells CASSEGGASNEQFF. The CDR3 coding sequence is TGTGCCAGCAGTGAAGGCGGGGCCAGCAATGAGCAGTTCTTC.

The CDR3 DNA follows: TGTGCCAGCAGCGTAGGACCAGGGCGGGAAGAGACCCAGTACTTC. Protein product: CASSVGPGREETQYF. The gene calls are TRBV9 and TRBJ2-5; D tentatively reads TRBD1 or TRBD2 (5 bases each). Per germline, CDR1 SGDLS and CDR2 YYNGEE. CDR3 length: 15 residues. V was cut by 0 bases and J by 3 bases, with 12 bases left in between.